These T cell receptor beta chains were read from a single sample in a study of blood T cells in healthy people across ages. TCRdb used MiXCR to reprocess the 5' RACE reads, holding one entry per CDR3 protein. The table includes 600,000 to 1,000,000 distinct CDR3 sequences, roughly 60% detected once. Sequencing used blood. The receptors were sampled from a man aged 25-40 years in good health. The CDR3 runs from the conserved cysteine through the conserved F or W. D genes are given only for firm matches. The size entry is marked missing in some rows and otherwise reads once, few, many or a size class.

v_gene: TRBV7-2
j_gene: TRBJ2-5
abundance: NA
d_gene: NA
CDR3aa: CASSLVRNLVRGEQYF
CDR3nt: TGTGCCAGCAGCTTAGTCCGCAACCTAGTACGTGGGGAGCAGTACTTC

v_gene: TRBV6-2/TRBV6-3
j_gene: TRBJ1-5
abundance: NA
d_gene: NA
CDR3aa: CASSYSRGGLQPQHF
CDR3nt: TGTGCCAGCAGTTACTCGAGAGGGGGTTTGCAGCCCCAGCATTTT

v_gene: TRBV29-1
j_gene: TRBJ1-2
abundance: NA
d_gene: NA
CDR3aa: CSVQQTYGYTF
CDR3nt: TGCAGCGTTCAGCAGACCTATGGCTACACCTTC

v_gene: TRBV29-1
j_gene: TRBJ2-1
abundance: NA
d_gene: TRBD1
CDR3aa: CSVDLRNSGTGEETQFF
CDR3nt: TGCAGCGTTGACCTCAGAAATTCCGGGACAGGGGAAGAGACCCAGTTCTTC

v_gene: TRBV3-1
j_gene: TRBJ2-3
abundance: NA
d_gene: NA
CDR3aa: CASSQTQDTQYF
CDR3nt: TGTGCCAGCAGCCAAACGCAAGATACGCAGTATTTT

v_gene: TRBV29-1
j_gene: TRBJ2-5
abundance: NA
d_gene: NA
CDR3aa: CSVPGAGKGTQYF
CDR3nt: TGCAGCGTTCCCGGGGCGGGGAAGGGCACCCAGTACTTC

v_gene: TRBV29-1
j_gene: TRBJ2-1
abundance: once
d_gene: NA
CDR3aa: CSVGRRYNEQFF
CDR3nt: TGCAGCGTTGGTCGGCGGTACAATGAGCAGTTCTTC

v_gene: TRBV28
j_gene: TRBJ2-6
abundance: few
d_gene: NA
CDR3aa: CARAGANVLTF
CDR3nt: TGTGCCAGGGCTGGGGCCAACGTCCTGACTTTC

v_gene: TRBV20-1
j_gene: TRBJ2-3
abundance: NA
d_gene: TRBD2
CDR3aa: CSATIGTSAWADTQYF
CDR3nt: TGCAGTGCTACCATTGGGACTAGCGCGTGGGCAGATACGCAGTATTTT

v_gene: TRBV7-9
j_gene: TRBJ1-4
abundance: NA
d_gene: NA
CDR3aa: CASSFGEGFLFF
CDR3nt: TGTGCCAGCAGCTTCGGAGAGGGGTTCCTGTTTTTT

v_gene: TRBV12-3/TRBV12-4
j_gene: TRBJ2-7
abundance: NA
d_gene: TRBD2
CDR3aa: CASSSRLAGRTSSYEQYF
CDR3nt: TGTGCCAGCAGTTCGCGACTAGCGGGGAGAACAAGCTCCTACGAGCAGTACTTC

v_gene: TRBV20-1
j_gene: TRBJ2-7
abundance: NA
d_gene: NA
CDR3aa: CSASLLDEQYF
CDR3nt: TGCAGTGCTAGCCTCTTGGACGAGCAGTACTTC

v_gene: TRBV29-1
j_gene: TRBJ2-1
abundance: NA
d_gene: NA
CDR3aa: CSAVARGGSYNEQFF
CDR3nt: TGCAGCGCCGTAGCCAGAGGGGGGTCCTACAATGAGCAGTTCTTC

v_gene: TRBV7-9
j_gene: TRBJ2-1
abundance: few
d_gene: NA
CDR3aa: CASSLRRLTNNEQFF
CDR3nt: TGTGCCAGCAGCCTAAGGAGACTAACTAACAATGAGCAGTTCTTC

v_gene: TRBV7-2
j_gene: TRBJ2-5
abundance: few
d_gene: NA
CDR3aa: CASSPEMGYETQYF
CDR3nt: TGTGCCAGCAGCCCAGAAATGGGCTATGAGACCCAGTACTTC

v_gene: TRBV7-2
j_gene: TRBJ2-5
abundance: few
d_gene: NA
CDR3aa: CASSEGVVLGETQYF
CDR3nt: TGTGCCAGCAGCGAGGGGGTAGTCTTGGGGGAGACCCAGTACTTC

v_gene: TRBV5-8
j_gene: TRBJ2-3
abundance: NA
d_gene: NA
CDR3aa: CASSWVPGSTDTQYF
CDR3nt: TGTGCCAGCAGCTGGGTTCCGGGGAGCACAGATACGCAGTATTTT

v_gene: TRBV12-3/TRBV12-4
j_gene: TRBJ1-5
abundance: NA
d_gene: NA
CDR3aa: CASSFSWDSGNQPQHF
CDR3nt: TGTGCCAGCAGTTTTTCATGGGACTCAGGCAATCAGCCCCAGCATTTT